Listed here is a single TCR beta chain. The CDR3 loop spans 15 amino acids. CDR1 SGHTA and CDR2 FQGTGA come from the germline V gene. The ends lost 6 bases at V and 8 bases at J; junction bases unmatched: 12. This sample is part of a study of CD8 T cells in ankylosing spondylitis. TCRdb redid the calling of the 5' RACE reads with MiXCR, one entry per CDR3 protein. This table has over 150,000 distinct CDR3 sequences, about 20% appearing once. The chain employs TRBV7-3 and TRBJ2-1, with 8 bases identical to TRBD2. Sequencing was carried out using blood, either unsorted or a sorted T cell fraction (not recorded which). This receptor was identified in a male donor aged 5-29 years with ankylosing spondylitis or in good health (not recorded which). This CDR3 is CASSPRQAREDEQFF. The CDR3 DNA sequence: TGTGCCAGCAGTCCGCGGCAGGCGCGGGAGGATGAGCAGTTCTTC. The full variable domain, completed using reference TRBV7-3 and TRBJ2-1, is GAGVSQTPSNKVTEKGKYVELRCDPISGHTALYWYRQSLGQGPEFLIYFQGTGAADDSGLPNDRFFAVRPEGSVSTLKIQRTERGDSAVYLCASSPRQAREDEQFFGPGTRLTVL.